Listed below are T cell receptor beta chains from one sample, sequenced in a study of vaccination and CD4 T cells after COVID-19. The antigens these receptors bind are not known. A single record per CDR3 protein comes from TCRdb applying MiXCR to the PCR reads. Of roughly 6,800 distinct CDR3 sequences listed, 25% were seen once; the top ten hold around 9.5%. The sample was CD4+ T cells from blood, cultured in vitro, taken after SARS-CoV-2 vaccination. The origin of the receptors is a human donor who had recovered from COVID-19. The CDR3 runs from the conserved cysteine through the conserved F or W. The D gene is left open where the match is weak. Clone size is shown for a subset of rows, as once, few, many or a class of expanded clone.

v_call	j_call	clone_size	d_call	cdr3_aa	cdr3_nt
TRBV24-1	TRBJ2-3	.	.	CATSDRRTPLPTDTQYF	TGTGCCACCAGTGATAGGAGGACTCCGCTTCCCACAGATACGCAGTATTTT
TRBV6-1	TRBJ2-2	.	TRBD2	CASSARLAGGSGELFF	TGTGCCAGCAGTGCACGACTAGCGGGGGGTTCCGGGGAGCTGTTTTTT
TRBV11-3	TRBJ2-7	.	.	CASSLDWIPLDWEQYF	TGTGCCAGCAGCTTAGATTGGATCCCCTTAGATTGGGAGCAGTACTTC
TRBV6-5	TRBJ2-6	.	.	CASSYFGPGANVLTF	TGTGCCAGCAGTTACTTTGGCCCTGGGGCCAACGTCCTGACTTTC
TRBV15	TRBJ2-7	.	.	CATSRARASVSYEQYF	TGTGCCACCAGCAGAGCCAGGGCTAGCGTTTCCTACGAGCAGTACTTC
TRBV11-3	TRBJ2-1	.	TRBD2	CASSSGVGPVNEQFF	TGTGCCAGCAGCAGCGGGGTAGGGCCCGTGAATGAGCAGTTCTTC
TRBV2	TRBJ1-2	.	.	CASSVDSNYGYTF	TGTGCCAGCAGTGTGGACAGTAACTATGGCTACACCTTC
TRBV20-1	TRBJ2-1	few	.	CSARDPRKINEQFF	TGCAGTGCTAGAGATCCGCGGAAAATCAATGAGCAGTTCTTC
TRBV20-1	TRBJ2-5	medium-sized	TRBD2	CSARVQAGGETQYF	TGCAGTGCTAGAGTGCAAGCGGGAGGAGAGACCCAGTACTTC
TRBV6-1	TRBJ1-5	few	.	CASRTLTGEYSNQPQHF	TGTGCCAGCAGAACCCTCACCGGGGAATATAGCAATCAGCCCCAGCATTTT
TRBV5-1	TRBJ2-5	.	TRBD2	CASSLGAGEETQYF	TGCGCCAGCAGCTTGGGGGCGGGGGAAGAGACCCAGTACTTC
TRBV27	TRBJ2-7	.	TRBD2	CASSKGPSGGSYEQYF	TGTGCCAGCAGTAAGGGTCCTAGCGGGGGCTCCTACGAGCAGTACTTC
TRBV10-3	TRBJ2-5	.	TRBD2	CAISGIAGGHETQYF	TGTGCCATCAGTGGGATAGCGGGGGGGCACGAGACCCAGTACTTC
TRBV6-1	TRBJ2-3	.	TRBD1	CASSEVPGQGADTQYF	TGTGCCAGCAGTGAAGTACCGGGACAGGGGGCAGATACGCAGTATTTT
TRBV20-1	TRBJ2-2	few	.	CSAASPGTGELFF	TGCAGTGCCGCCTCACCTGGGACCGGGGAGCTGTTTTTT
TRBV5-4	TRBJ2-7	.	.	CASSLAGSGSYEQYF	TGTGCCAGCAGCTTGGCCGGGAGCGGTTCCTACGAGCAGTACTTC
TRBV10-3	TRBJ2-7	.	TRBD2	CAIGEAGDPYEQYF	TGTGCCATCGGAGAAGCGGGGGACCCCTACGAGCAGTACTTC
TRBV7-8	TRBJ1-5	medium-sized	.	CASGTWGQPQHF	TGTGCCAGCGGTACTTGGGGTCAGCCCCAGCATTTT
TRBV7-2	TRBJ2-7	medium-sized	.	CASSLEAGYEQYF	TGTGCCAGCAGCTTAGAGGCGGGCTACGAGCAGTACTTC
TRBV4-2	TRBJ2-3	.	TRBD1	CASSQGDRTSTDTQYF	TGTGCCAGCAGCCAAGGGGACAGAACTAGCACAGATACGCAGTATTTT
TRBV4-1	TRBJ2-3	.	.	CASSPGGVDTQYF	TGCGCCAGCAGCCCAGGGGGGGTGGATACGCAGTATTTT
TRBV5-6	TRBJ2-7	.	.	CASSLRGREAWEQYF	TGTGCCAGCAGCCTCCGGGGTAGGGAGGCGTGGGAGCAGTACTTC
TRBV20-1	TRBJ2-7	.	.	CSARDLQGRYEQYF	TGCAGTGCTAGAGATTTACAGGGACGGTACGAGCAGTACTTC
TRBV15	TRBJ2-5	medium-sized	.	CATSRELRDQETQYF	TGTGCCACCAGCAGAGAACTACGGGACCAAGAGACCCAGTACTTC
TRBV7-9	TRBJ1-6	medium-sized	.	CASRLSDSPLHF	TGTGCCAGCAGACTGTCCGATTCACCCCTCCACTTT
TRBV7-2	TRBJ2-5	large	.	CASSPGGGNEYF	TGTGCCAGCAGCCCCGGCGGAGGAAATGAGTACTTC
TRBV20-1	TRBJ2-5	.	TRBD2	CSAKTTGLAGKGETQYF	TGCAGTGCTAAAACCACCGGACTAGCGGGGAAAGGAGAGACCCAGTACTTC
TRBV19	TRBJ1-2	.	.	CASSMGPGSLYGYTF	TGTGCCAGTAGTATGGGACCGGGCAGCCTATATGGCTACACCTTC
TRBV6-1	TRBJ1-2	.	TRBD1	CASSGIGGLDGYTF	TGTGCCAGCAGTGGCATAGGGGGCCTGGATGGCTACACCTTC
TRBV28	TRBJ2-3	few	TRBD1	CASSLHPGTGTDTQYF	TGTGCCAGCAGTCTTCATCCCGGGACAGGGACAGATACGCAGTATTTT
TRBV7-8	TRBJ1-1	few	TRBD1	CASSARTGPGTEAFF	TGTGCCAGCAGCGCCCGGACAGGCCCGGGCACTGAAGCTTTCTTT
TRBV28	TRBJ2-1	.	TRBD1	CASSRTGGTYNEQFF	TGTGCCAGCAGTAGGACAGGGGGTACCTACAATGAGCAGTTCTTC
TRBV7-9	TRBJ2-3	few	TRBD2	CASSLYGVGGGATDTQYF	TGTGCCAGCAGCTTATACGGTGTCGGCGGGGGGGCCACAGATACGCAGTATTTT
TRBV7-9	TRBJ2-5	large	TRBD1	CASSYRQGHGETQYF	TGTGCCAGCAGCTACCGACAGGGTCATGGGGAGACCCAGTACTTC
TRBV7-9	TRBJ2-3	.	.	CASSEAGTDTQYF	TGTGCCAGCAGCGAGGCCGGCACAGATACGCAGTATTTT
TRBV15	TRBJ1-2	medium-sized	.	CATSRDGGRYGYTF	TGTGCCACCAGCAGAGATGGGGGGCGCTATGGCTACACCTTC
TRBV7-8	TRBJ1-5	.	.	CASSGGQPNQPQHF	TGTGCCAGCAGTGGAGGACAGCCTAATCAGCCCCAGCATTTT
TRBV6-4	TRBJ1-1	medium-sized	.	CASSVQLNTEAFF	TGTGCCAGCAGTGTACAGTTGAACACTGAAGCTTTCTTT
TRBV7-2	TRBJ2-3	few	TRBD1	CASSVDRGTDTQYF	TGTGCCAGCAGTGTCGACAGGGGCACAGATACGCAGTATTTT
TRBV15	TRBJ1-2	medium-sized	.	CATSRDIRDYGYTF	TGTGCCACCAGCAGAGATATACGGGACTATGGCTACACCTTC
TRBV7-2	TRBJ2-7	.	.	CAGSLAGRIGYEQYF	TGTGCCGGCAGCTTAGCCGGACGCATAGGATACGAGCAGTACTTC
TRBV2	TRBJ2-5	.	TRBD2	CASTLRPAGVRETQYF	TGTGCCAGCACCCTCCGGCCAGCGGGAGTACGGGAGACCCAGTACTTC
TRBV20-1	TRBJ2-2	few	.	CSARDPTGATGELFF	TGCAGTGCTAGAGATCCAACGGGCGCCACCGGGGAGCTGTTTTTT
TRBV6-5	TRBJ2-2	.	.	CASSYTQAGELFF	TGTGCCAGCAGTTATACACAAGCCGGGGAGCTGTTTTTT
TRBV24-1	TRBJ2-5	.	.	CATSDRKLTGRETQYF	TGTGCCACCAGTGACCGAAAATTGACAGGGAGGGAGACCCAGTACTTC
TRBV28	TRBJ2-5	few	.	CASSESRGRETQYF	TGTGCCAGCAGTGAATCTAGGGGGAGGGAGACCCAGTACTTC
TRBV28	TRBJ1-2	.	.	CASSLRGRLTRRDGYTF	TGTGCCAGCAGTTTGAGAGGGCGTCTAACTCGAAGAGATGGCTACACCTTC
TRBV6-1	TRBJ1-1	.	TRBD1	CASKQGMNTEAFF	TGTGCCAGCAAACAGGGGATGAACACTGAAGCTTTCTTT
TRBV7-9	TRBJ2-3	.	.	CASSLPRTGGTRTDTQYF	TGTGCCAGCAGCTTACCTAGGACAGGAGGGACTAGAACAGATACGCAGTATTTT
TRBV7-2	TRBJ2-1	.	TRBD1	CASSSQTGGGDEQFF	TGTGCCAGCAGCTCCCAGACAGGGGGCGGCGATGAGCAGTTCTTC
TRBV15	TRBJ2-7	few	.	CATSRDRIYEQYF	TGTGCCACCAGCAGAGACCGAATTTACGAGCAGTACTTC
TRBV28	TRBJ2-6	.	.	CASSPPRGANVLTF	TGTGCCAGCAGCCCTCCACGTGGGGCCAACGTCCTGACTTTC
TRBV6-5	TRBJ1-5	.	.	CASSYRLNQPQHF	TGTGCCAGCAGTTACCGGCTTAATCAGCCCCAGCATTTT